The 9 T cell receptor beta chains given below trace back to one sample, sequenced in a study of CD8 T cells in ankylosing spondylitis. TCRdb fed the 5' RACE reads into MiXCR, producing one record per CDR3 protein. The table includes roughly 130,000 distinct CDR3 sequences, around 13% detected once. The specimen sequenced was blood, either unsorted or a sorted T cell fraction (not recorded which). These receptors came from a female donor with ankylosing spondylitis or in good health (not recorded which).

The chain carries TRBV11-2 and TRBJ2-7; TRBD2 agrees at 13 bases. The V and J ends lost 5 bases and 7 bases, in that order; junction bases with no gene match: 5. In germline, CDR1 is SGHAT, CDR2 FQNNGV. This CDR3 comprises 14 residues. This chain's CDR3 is CASSLGLAGLEQYF. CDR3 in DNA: TGTGCCAGCAGCCTGGGACTAGCGGGATTAGAGCAGTACTTC.

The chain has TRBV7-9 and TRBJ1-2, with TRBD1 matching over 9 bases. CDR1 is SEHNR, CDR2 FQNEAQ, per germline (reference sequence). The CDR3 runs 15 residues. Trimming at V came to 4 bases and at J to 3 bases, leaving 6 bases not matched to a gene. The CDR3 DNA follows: TGTGCCAGCAGCTCCGCTGGGACAGGGCACTATGGCTACACCTTC. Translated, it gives CASSSAGTGHYGYTF. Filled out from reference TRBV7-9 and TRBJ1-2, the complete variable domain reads DTGVSQNPRHKITKRGQNVTFRCDPISEHNRLYWYRQTLGQGPEFLTYFQNEAQLEKSRLLSDRFSAERPKGSFSTLEIQRTEQGDSAMYLCASSSAGTGHYGYTFGSGTRLTVV.

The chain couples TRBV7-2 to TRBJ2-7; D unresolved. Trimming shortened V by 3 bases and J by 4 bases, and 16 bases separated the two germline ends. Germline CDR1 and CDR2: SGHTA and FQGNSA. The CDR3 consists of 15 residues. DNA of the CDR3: TGTGCCAGCAGCTTTTTGGTGTCAGGACCTTACGAGCAGTACTTC. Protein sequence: CASSFLVSGPYEQYF.

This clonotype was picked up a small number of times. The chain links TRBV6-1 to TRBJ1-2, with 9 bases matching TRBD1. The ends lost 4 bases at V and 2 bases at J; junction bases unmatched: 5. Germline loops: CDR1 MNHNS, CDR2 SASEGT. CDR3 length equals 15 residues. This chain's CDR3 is CASSGGQGLNYGYTF. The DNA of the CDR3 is TGTGCCAGCAGTGGGGGACAGGGACTAAACTATGGCTACACCTTC.

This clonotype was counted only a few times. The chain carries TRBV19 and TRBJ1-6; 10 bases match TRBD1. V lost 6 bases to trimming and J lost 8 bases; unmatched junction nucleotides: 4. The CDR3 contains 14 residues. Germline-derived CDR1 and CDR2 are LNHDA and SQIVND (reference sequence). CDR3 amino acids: CASSEGQGYSPLHF. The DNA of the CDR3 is TGTGCCAGTAGCGAGGGACAGGGGTATTCACCCCTCCACTTT.

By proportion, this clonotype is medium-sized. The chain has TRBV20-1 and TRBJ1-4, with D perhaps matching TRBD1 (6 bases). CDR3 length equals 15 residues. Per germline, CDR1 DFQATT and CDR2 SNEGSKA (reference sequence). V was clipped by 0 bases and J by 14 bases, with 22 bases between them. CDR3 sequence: CSARDVAGDLINLFF. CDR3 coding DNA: TGCAGTGCTAGAGATGTGGCAGGGGATCTAATTAATCTGTTTTTT.

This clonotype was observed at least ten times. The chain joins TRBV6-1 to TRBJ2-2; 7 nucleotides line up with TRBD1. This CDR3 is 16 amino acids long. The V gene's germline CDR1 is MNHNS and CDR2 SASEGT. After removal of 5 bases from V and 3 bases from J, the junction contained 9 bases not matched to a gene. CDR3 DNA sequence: TGTGCCAGCAGTAAACGCATCGACAGGGACACCGGGGAGCTGTTTTTT. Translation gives CASSKRIDRDTGELFF.

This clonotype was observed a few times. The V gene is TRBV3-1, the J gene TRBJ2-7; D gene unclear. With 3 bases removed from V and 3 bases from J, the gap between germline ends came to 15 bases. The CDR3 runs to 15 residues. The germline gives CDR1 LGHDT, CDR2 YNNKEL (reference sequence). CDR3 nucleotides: TGTGCCAGCAGCCAGGGCAGACCACACCACTACGAGCAGTACTTC. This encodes CASSQGRPHHYEQYF.

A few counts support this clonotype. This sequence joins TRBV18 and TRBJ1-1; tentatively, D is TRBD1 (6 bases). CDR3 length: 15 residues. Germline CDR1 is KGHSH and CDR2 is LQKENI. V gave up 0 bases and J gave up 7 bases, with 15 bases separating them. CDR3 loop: CASSPPPGDGIEAFF. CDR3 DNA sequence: TGTGCCAGCTCACCACCGCCAGGGGACGGGATTGAAGCTTTCTTT.